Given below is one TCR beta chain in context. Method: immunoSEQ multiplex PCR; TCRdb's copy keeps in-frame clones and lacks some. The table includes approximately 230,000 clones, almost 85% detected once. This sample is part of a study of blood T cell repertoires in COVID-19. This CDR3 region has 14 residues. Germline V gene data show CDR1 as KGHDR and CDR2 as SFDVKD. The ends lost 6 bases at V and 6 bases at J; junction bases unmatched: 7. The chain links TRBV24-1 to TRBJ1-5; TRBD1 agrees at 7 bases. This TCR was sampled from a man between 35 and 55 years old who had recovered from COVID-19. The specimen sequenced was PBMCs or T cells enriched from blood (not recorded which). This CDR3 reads CATSRGGGFQPQHF. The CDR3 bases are TGTGCCACCAGTCGAGGGGGCGGATTTCAGCCCCAGCATTTT.